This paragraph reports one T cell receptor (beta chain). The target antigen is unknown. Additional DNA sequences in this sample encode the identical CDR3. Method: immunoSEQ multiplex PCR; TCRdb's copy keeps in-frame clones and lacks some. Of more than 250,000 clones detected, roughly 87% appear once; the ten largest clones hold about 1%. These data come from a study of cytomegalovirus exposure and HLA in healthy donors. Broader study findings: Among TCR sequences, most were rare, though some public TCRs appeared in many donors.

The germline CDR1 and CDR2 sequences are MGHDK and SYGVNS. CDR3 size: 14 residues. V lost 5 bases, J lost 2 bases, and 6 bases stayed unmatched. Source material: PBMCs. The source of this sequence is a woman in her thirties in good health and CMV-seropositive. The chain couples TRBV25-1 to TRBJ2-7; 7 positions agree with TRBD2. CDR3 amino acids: CASSSRDYPYEQYF. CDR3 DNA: TGTGCCAGCAGTAGCCGGGACTACCCCTACGAGCAGTACTTC.